This passage covers 25 T cell receptor beta chains from one sample sequenced in a study of blood T cell repertoires in COVID-19. Sequencing used immunoSEQ multiplex PCR; TCRdb keeps in-frame clones, though not all of them. Altogether about 220,000 clones are present, more than 75% being singletons, with the ten largest covering roughly 3%. The sequencing sample was made of peripheral blood. Receptors were obtained from a woman aged 25 to 39 who had recovered from COVID-19.

The chain is built from TRBV7-8 and TRBJ2-7; D unresolved. Germline V gene data show CDR1 as SGHVS and CDR2 as FQNEAQ. The CDR3 spans 15 residues. The V gene lost 1 base and the J gene lost 1 base, with 11 bases spanning the gap. DNA of the CDR3: TGTGCCAGCAGCTTAGAATCGGAGTCGTCCTACGAGCAGTACTTC. Translation gives CASSLESESSYEQYF.

This chain links TRBV5-1 with TRBJ2-7, with 7 bases identical to TRBD2. Trimming took 2 bases from V and 3 from J; bases not matched to a gene: 2. This CDR3 has 13 amino acids. CDR1 and CDR2 (germline): SGHRS, YFSETQ. CDR3 loop: CASSFSSGYEQYF. The DNA of the CDR3 is TGCGCCAGCAGCTTTTCTAGCGGCTACGAGCAGTACTTC.

The table lists this clone with a count of one. The V and J genes are TRBV5-5 and TRBJ2-7; D is perhaps TRBD2 (5 bases). Between the trimmed V and J ends, which lost 7 bases and 0 bases, there was a span of 14 bases. Germline assignment: CDR1 SGHKS and CDR2 YYEKEE (reference sequence). The CDR3 spans 14 residues. CDR3 protein: CASFEGTSSYEQYF. For the CDR3, the DNA is TGTGCCAGCTTCGAGGGCACGAGCTCCTACGAGCAGTACTTC.

This clone occurred once. The chain joins TRBV6-2 or TRBV6-3 to TRBJ2-3, with D possibly matching TRBD2 (6 bases). CDR1 is MNHEY and CDR2 is SVGEGT in the germline V gene. The CDR3 consists of 18 residues. V lost 7 bases and J lost 2, with 25 bases in between. In DNA, the CDR3 is TGTGCCAGCACCCCTCGCGGGGCCCACCGCCGCAACACAGATACGCAGTATTTT. As protein: CASTPRGAHRRNTDTQYF.

The chain employs TRBV2 and TRBJ2-5; 7 bases map to TRBD1. Germline lookup yields CDR1 SNHLY and CDR2 FYNNEI. The CDR3 is 13 amino acids. With V trimmed by 4 bases and J by 5 bases, 4 bases remained unmatched. CDR3 in DNA: TGTGCCAGCAGTGGACAGGGCTATGAGACCCAGTACTTC. This sequence encodes CASSGQGYETQYF.

V usage is TRBV27 and J usage is TRBJ2-3; D may be TRBD2 (6 bases). Germline lookup yields CDR1 MNHEY and CDR2 SMNVEV (reference sequence). This CDR3 region has 15 residues. V was shortened by 3 bases and J by 4 bases, with 14 bases between the two germline ends. This chain's CDR3 is CASSLGGTRADTQYF. DNA of the CDR3: TGTGCCAGCAGTTTGGGGGGAACGAGGGCAGATACGCAGTATTTT.

The chain is built from TRBV28 and TRBJ1-5; D gene unclear. Trimming removed 6 bases at V and 4 bases at J, with 10 bases between. Germline CDR1 and CDR2: MDHEN and SYDVKM. This CDR3 comprises 13 residues. The chain's CDR3 is CASRGRRNQPQHF. CDR3 nucleotide sequence: TGTGCCAGCAGGGGCAGAAGAAATCAGCCCCAGCATTTT.

V and J are TRBV3-1 (or the pseudogene TRBV3-2) and TRBJ2-2; tentative D call: TRBD2 (6 bases). Germline V gives CDR1 LGHDT, CDR2 YNNKEL (reference sequence). CDR3 length: 14 residues. V lost 4 bases to trimming and J lost 5 bases, with 11 bases between them. The CDR3 protein is CASSRREDTGELFF. For the CDR3, the DNA is TGTGCCAGCAGCCGTAGGGAGGATACCGGGGAGCTGTTTTTT.

This chain links TRBV4-1 with TRBJ2-7; 12 nucleotides agree with TRBD1. V lost 0 bases and J lost 1; bases outside the gene matches: 16. The germline CDR1 and CDR2 sequences are MGHRA and YSYEKL. The CDR3 runs 21 residues. Written as DNA, the CDR3 is TGCGCCAGCAGCCAAGAGGGCGTAGGGGACAGGGGGCCAGTTCGGTCCTACGAGCAGTACTTC. Its protein is CASSQEGVGDRGPVRSYEQYF.

The V and J genes are TRBV7-6 and TRBJ2-5, with 10 positions matching TRBD2. The trim removed 1 base at V and 2 bases at J, leaving 10 bases unmatched. The CDR3 is 18 amino acids. The germline CDR1 and CDR2 sequences are SGHVS and FNYEAQ. CDR3 sequence: CASSLVILLAGEQETQYF. As DNA, the CDR3 is TGTGCCAGCAGCTTAGTAATTCTTCTAGCGGGGGAACAAGAGACCCAGTACTTC.

The rearrangement joins TRBV3-1 (or the pseudogene TRBV3-2) to TRBJ2-5; D ambiguous. Trimming removed 1 base at V and 1 base at J, with 13 bases between. Germline V gene lookup returns CDR1 LGHDT and CDR2 YNNKEL (reference sequence). The CDR3 runs 16 residues. DNA of the CDR3: TGTGCCAGCAGCCAAGGGGTGCGGAGCTTCCAAGAGACCCAGTACTTC. Translating gives CASSQGVRSFQETQYF.

The V gene is TRBV3-1 (or the pseudogene TRBV3-2), the J gene TRBJ1-1, with D possibly TRBD1 on 6 matching bases. Between the trimmed V and J ends, which lost 1 base and 12 bases, there was a span of 12 bases. Germline V lookup: CDR1 LGHDT, CDR2 YNNKEL (reference sequence). This CDR3 is built from 12 residues. This CDR3 is CASSQARGGTFF. Written as DNA, the CDR3 is TGTGCCAGCAGCCAAGCGAGGGGGGGGACTTTCTTT.

The V call is TRBV14, the J call TRBJ2-1, with TRBD1 as a possible D gene (5 bases). Germline CDR1 is SGHDN and CDR2 is FVKESK. Trimming stripped 0 bases from V and 2 bases from J, with 8 bases between. This CDR3 is 15 amino acids long. The chain's CDR3 is CASSQEGPPYNEQFF. CDR3 DNA sequence: TGTGCCAGCAGCCAAGAGGGGCCACCCTACAATGAGCAGTTCTTC.

The chain couples TRBV5-1 to TRBJ2-3; TRBD2 aligns across 12 bases. Germline CDR1 reads SGHRS; CDR2 reads YFSETQ. V lost 3 bases and J lost 3; bases outside the gene matches: 2. This CDR3 has 15 residues. CDR3 nucleotide sequence: TGCGCCAGCAGCTCACTAGCGGGGGGAACAGATACGCAGTATTTT. This sequence encodes CASSSLAGGTDTQYF.

This clone was recorded at least ten times. This CDR3 reads CASSTTTNEKLFF. The CDR3 region has the DNA TGCGCCAGCAGCACTACAACTAATGAAAAACTGTTTTTT. V and J are TRBV5-1 and TRBJ1-4; D is unresolved. The length of the CDR3 is 13 residues. Per the germline V gene, CDR1 is SGHRS and CDR2 is YFSETQ. V was clipped by 4 bases and J by 0 bases, with 4 bases between them.

V and J are TRBV27 and TRBJ2-7; tentatively, D is TRBD1 (5 bases). Germline V gene sequence: CDR1 MNHEY, CDR2 SMNVEV (reference sequence). CDR3 length: 14 amino acids. V lost 6 bases, J lost 3 bases, and 15 bases lay in between. The CDR3 protein is CASSIQGRFYEQYF. In DNA form, the CDR3 reads TGTGCCAGCAGCATCCAGGGAAGGTTCTACGAGCAGTACTTC.

J is TRBJ2-3 and V is TRBV3-1 (or the pseudogene TRBV3-2), with D hard to call. V lost 0 bases and J lost 4, with 17 bases in between. Germline loops: CDR1 LGHDT, CDR2 YNNKEL (reference sequence). The CDR3 length is 17 residues. The CDR3 region has the DNA TGTGCCAGCAGCCAAGATCGTCTCGTAGCAAAGGCAGATACGCAGTATTTT. The encoded protein is CASSQDRLVAKADTQYF.

V gene TRBV19 combines with J gene TRBJ2-7, with 7 bases fitting TRBD1. This CDR3 region has 14 residues. The germline CDR1 and CDR2 sequences are LNHDA and SQIVND (reference sequence). The J segment lost 5 bases and the V segment lost 3 bases, leaving 7 bases of the junction unmatched. The chain's CDR3 is CASSMAGGNHEQYF. The CDR3 bases are TGTGCCAGTAGTATGGCAGGGGGTAATCACGAGCAGTACTTC.

The J gene is TRBJ1-1, the V gene TRBV6-5; the D gene is possibly TRBD1 (6 bases). Trimming removed 4 bases at V and 4 bases at J, with 16 bases between. CDR1 is MNHEY, CDR2 SVGAGI, per germline. This CDR3 has 15 amino acids. In DNA form, the CDR3 reads TGTGCCAGCAGTTCTCGGATGCAGGGGATCACTGAAGCTTTCTTT. It codes for CASSSRMQGITEAFF.

The chain combines TRBV5-1 with TRBJ2-5; TRBD2 matches 9 bases. Germline lookup yields CDR1 SGHRS and CDR2 YFSETQ. V lost 4 bases and J lost 1; bases outside the gene matches: 2. The CDR3 runs 14 residues. CDR3 loop: CASSRAGGQETQYF. CDR3 nucleotide sequence: TGCGCCAGCAGCAGAGCGGGGGGCCAAGAGACCCAGTACTTC.

In nucleotides, the CDR3 is TGTGCCACAGGGACAGGGGCAAACACCATATATTTT. It encodes CATGTGANTIYF. The V and J genes are TRBV6-5 and TRBJ1-3, with 10 bases lining up with TRBD1. The germline V gene has CDR1 MNHEY and CDR2 SVGAGI. With 10 bases clipped from V and 6 bases from J, the junction kept 3 bases outside the gene matches. CDR3 length: 12 residues.

This clone was counted at least ten times. V and J are TRBV4-2 and TRBJ2-2, with D unresolved. The germline CDR1 and CDR2 sequences are LGHNA and YNFKEQ. The CDR3 runs to 16 residues. V shed 2 bases and J shed 4 bases, with 14 bases lying between them. CDR3 region: CASSQRKVSSTGELFF. The CDR3 DNA reads TGTGCCAGCAGCCAACGCAAAGTCTCGAGCACCGGGGAGCTGTTTTTT.

This clone was seen a handful of times. V is TRBV6-5 and J is TRBJ2-2; 8 nucleotides agree with TRBD2. Germline V gene lookup returns CDR1 MNHEY and CDR2 SVGAGI. The CDR3 covers 14 residues. The trim removed 8 bases at V and 8 bases at J, leaving 10 bases unmatched. The CDR3 nucleotides read TGTGCCAGCCAAAGCGGGGGAGGATTAGGGGAGCTGTTTTTT. This encodes CASQSGGGLGELFF.

V gene TRBV7-9 combines with J gene TRBJ2-1; possibly TRBD2 for D (6 bases). Deletions cut 5 bases from V and 14 bases from J, with 19 bases between. The germline V gene has CDR1 SEHNR and CDR2 FQNEAQ (reference sequence). CDR3 length equals 13 residues. The CDR3 reads CASSQLPGGEEFF. CDR3 bases: TGTGCCAGCAGCCAACTACCCGGTGGGGAGGAGTTCTTC.

The chain links TRBV7-2 to TRBJ2-6, with TRBD1 matching over 9 bases. Germline lookup yields CDR1 SGHTA and CDR2 FQGNSA. This CDR3 has 18 residues. V was clipped by 5 bases and J by 0 bases; unmatched bases: 8. CDR3 in DNA: TGTGCCAGCAGCATCAGACAGGGGGTAGTCTCTGGGGCCAACGTCCTGACTTTC. Its translation is CASSIRQGVVSGANVLTF. Full variable domain (rest looked up from reference TRBV7-2 and TRBJ2-6): GAGVSQSPSNKVTEKGKDVELRCDPISGHTALYWYRQSLGQGLEFLIYFQGNSAPDKSGLPSDRFSAERTGGSVSTLTIQRTQQEDSAVYLCASSIRQGVVSGANVLTFGAGSRLTVL.